The next 8 T cell receptor beta chains were all read from a single sample in a study of CD8 T cells in ankylosing spondylitis. TCRdb re-derived calls from the 5' RACE reads in MiXCR, one entry per CDR3 protein. This table has fewer than 25,000 distinct CDR3 sequences, around 13% appearing once. Sequences were obtained from blood. These receptors were collected from a male donor with ankylosing spondylitis or in good health (not recorded which).

This clonotype came up a few times. This rearrangement joins TRBV9 to TRBJ2-3, with 15 bases matching TRBD2. The V gene end was trimmed by 7 bases and the J gene end by 9 bases; junction bases not matched to a gene: 6. Looked up from germline, CDR1 is SGDLS and CDR2 is YYNGEE. This CDR3 is built from 14 residues. CDR3 amino acids: CASCPGTSGGTQYF. The CDR3 DNA follows: TGTGCCAGCTGCCCGGGGACTAGCGGGGGGACGCAGTATTTT. The whole variable domain, filled in from reference TRBV9 and TRBJ2-3, reads DSGVTQTPKHLITATGQRVTLRCSPRSGDLSVYWYQQSLDQGLQFLIQYYNGEERAKGNILERFSAQQFPDLHSELNLSSLELGDSALYFCASCPGTSGGTQYFGPGTRLTVL.

This clonotype has at least ten counts. The J gene is TRBJ2-1, the V gene TRBV12-5; D may be TRBD2 (5 bases). CDR3 length: 15 residues. Trimming pared 5 bases from V and 10 bases from J, leaving 21 bases between. CDR1 is LGHNT, CDR2 FRNRAP, per germline. In nucleotides, the CDR3 is TGTGCTAGTGGTGCCCGATCTCTAGCCCTCGGGGAGCAGTTCTTC. It is translated as CASGARSLALGEQFF.

By sample fraction, this clonotype is medium-sized. Here the CDR3 DNA reads TGTGCCAGCAGCTTCCCCTCCCGGACTGATGAGCAGTTCTTC. Translating it yields CASSFPSRTDEQFF. The chain links TRBV6-2 or TRBV6-3 to TRBJ2-1, with D perhaps matching TRBD2 (5 bases). This CDR3 is 14 amino acids long. Germline V gene sequence: CDR1 MNHEY, CDR2 SVGEGT. Trimming took off 6 bases at V and 8 bases at J, with 17 bases between the two ends.

The rearrangement links TRBV5-1 to TRBJ2-1; D ambiguous. V lost 0 bases and J lost 9, with 7 bases in between. The CDR3 consists of 12 residues. CDR1 and CDR2 from the germline V gene are SGHRS and YFSETQ. The DNA of the CDR3 is TGCGCCAGCAGCTTGGGATTGGGTGAGCAGTTCTTC. Translated, it gives CASSLGLGEQFF. The variable domain in full, completed from reference TRBV5-1 and TRBJ2-1, reads KAGVTQTPRYLIKTRGQQVTLSCSPISGHRSVSWYQQTPGQGLQFLFEYFSETQRNKGNFPGRFSGRQFSNSRSEMNVSTLELGDSALYLCASSLGLGEQFFGPGTRLTVL.

This clonotype turned up a few times. V gene TRBV5-6 combines with J gene TRBJ2-7; D is undetermined. In germline, CDR1 is SGHDT, CDR2 YYEEEE. The V end was cut by 1 base, the J end by 7 bases, with 9 bases between. The CDR3 covers 12 residues. CDR3 coding DNA: TGTGCCAGCAGCTTGATTACACCTGAGCAGTACTTC. It translates to CASSLITPEQYF.

V is TRBV20-1 and J is TRBJ2-7; tentative D call: TRBD2 (5 bases). The CDR3 is made up of 12 amino acids. V lost 5 bases and J 5 bases, leaving 13 bases between the germline ends. Per the germline V gene, CDR1 is DFQATT and CDR2 is SNEGSKA (reference sequence). The CDR3 nucleotides are TGCAGTGCTTGGACCCAGGAGGACGAGCAGTACTTC. This codes for CSAWTQEDEQYF.

This clonotype was counted between two and nine times. The chain recombines TRBV29-1 with TRBJ2-1; 9 nucleotides match TRBD2. The CDR3 extends over 14 amino acids. Per the germline V gene, CDR1 is SQVTM and CDR2 is ANQGSEA. J lost 9 bases, V lost 5 bases, and 11 bases had no gene match. The CDR3 protein is CSVKGLAGFFEQFF. In DNA, the CDR3 is TGCAGCGTTAAGGGCCTAGCGGGATTTTTTGAGCAGTTCTTC.

This clonotype has a handful of counts. This chain connects TRBV4-2 to TRBJ2-3; D not certain. Germline V gives CDR1 LGHNA, CDR2 YNFKEQ. This CDR3 is built from 16 residues. Trimming pared 3 bases from V and 2 bases from J, leaving 15 bases between. The CDR3 loop is CASSQETVGATDTQYF. CDR3 nucleotide sequence: TGTGCCAGCAGCCAGGAGACGGTCGGAGCCACAGATACGCAGTATTTT.